This T cell receptor beta chain comes out of a study of T cells in Graves' hyperthyroidism and ophthalmopathy. For the study at large: Blood from the periphery was taken at initial diagnosis, before any treatment. Broader study findings: The majority of expanded thyroid clonotypes above 0.001 also appeared in blood.

TCR beta CDR3 regions were amplified from RNA transcripts. The TCR CDR3 was amplified in a first-round RT-PCR using the HTBI primer set. TCRdb reprocessed the multiplex PCR reads via MiXCR and lists one record per CDR3 protein. The table lists around 800,000 distinct CDR3 sequences, around 39% of them singletons. This clonotype appeared many times. What it binds is not known. CDR3 length: 12 residues. Trimming removed 3 bases at V and 3 bases at J, with 8 bases between. The germline V gene encodes CDR1 SQVTM and CDR2 ANQGSEA. Patients aged 18 to 65 had newly diagnosed hyperthyroidism that had lasted under 2 months.

This TCR was recovered from a man aged 18 to 29 with Graves' hyperthyroidism. Sequencing was carried out using blood. The chain joins TRBV29-1 to TRBJ1-1; D call uncertain. The CDR3 protein is CSVDVGYTEAFF. The CDR3 bases are TGCAGCGTTGATGTGGGGTACACTGAAGCTTTCTTT.